Below, one TCR beta chain is given with its context. These data belong to a study of blood T cells in healthy people across ages. For the second PCR, which ran for about 7 to 12 cycles, a sample-barcoded 5' primer and a J-beta primer mix were used. TCRdb reprocessed the 5' RACE reads with MiXCR, giving one entry per CDR3 protein. Among around 1,000,000 distinct CDR3 sequences listed, roughly a quarter were seen once. Germline loops: CDR1 SGHDN, CDR2 FVKESK. The CDR3 length is 15 residues. J was trimmed by 0 bases and V by 5 bases; bases with no gene match: 5. Another study also made use of these data, one on T cells of mothers and their children. That paper states: Thymic selection molds TCR recombination output in much the same way for related pairs as for unrelated pairs.

This clonotype was obtained from a girl between 2 and 10 years old in good health. V gene TRBV14 combines with J gene TRBJ1-2, with 8 nucleotides matching TRBD1. Sequencing used blood. CDR3 loop: CASSTRDRTNYGYTF. CDR3 bases: TGTGCCAGCAGCACCCGGGACAGGACTAACTATGGCTACACCTTC.